The 23 T cell receptor beta chains below were found in one sample sequenced in a study of T-cell reconstitution after alpha-beta-depleted transplantation in children (dated by TCRdb to 2016 to 2017). Receptor amplification or capture employed PCR. Data came from an Illumina HiSeq 2500. Molecular barcoding was employed in the preparation of TCR libraries, with unique molecular identifiers being used to normalize TCRbeta repertoire quantification. TCRdb trimmed the raw reads at Q25, called clones with MiXCR and kept productive beta chains. CDR3 protein duplicates are merged, each entry listing the most common genes and DNA. The sample table contains about 1,000,000 distinct CDR3 sequences; only one count was recorded for roughly 29% of them. Roughly 30% of the sample is held by the ten biggest clonotypes. The treatment or condition tag for this specimen amounts to: allogeneic hematopoietic cell transplantation with graft depleted of TCRalphabeta T cells and CD19 B cells.

This specimen consisted of PBMCs, mostly from graft donor cells, obtained 360 days after TCRalphabeta/CD19-depleted stem cell transplant. All receptors come from a boy in the first two years of life who had a stem cell transplant for SCID, so the T cells may come from the graft donor.

This rearrangement joins TRBV7-2 to TRBJ2-5; a weak D match, TRBD1 (6 bases). CDR1 and CDR2 (germline): SGHTA, FQGNSA. The CDR3 is made up of 14 amino acids. V was shortened by 10 bases and J by 1 base, with 16 bases between the two germline ends. The CDR3 DNA follows: TGTGCCATCTTCAGGGGCCAGACCCAAGAGACCCAGTACTTC. Translation gives CAIFRGQTQETQYF.

V and J are TRBV11-1 and TRBJ1-2; D is perhaps TRBD1 (5 bases). Germline V gene data show CDR1 as SGHAT and CDR2 as FQDESV (reference sequence). The V and J ends lost 3 bases and 3 bases respectively, with 11 bases between them. The CDR3 is 14 amino acids. This CDR3 reads CASSLWGYDYGYTF. For the CDR3, the DNA is TGTGCCAGCAGCTTGTGGGGGTATGACTATGGCTACACCTTC.

This clonotype has a handful of counts. The gene calls are TRBV27 and TRBJ2-1, with 11 bases matching TRBD1. Looked up from germline, CDR1 is MNHEY and CDR2 is SMNVEV (reference sequence). The CDR3 runs to 15 residues. Trimming at V came to 5 bases and at J to 11 bases, leaving 11 bases not matched to a gene. The CDR3 region has the DNA TGTGCCAGCAGTCCGTCGGGGACAGGGGGGTTCAAGCAGTTCTTC. The encoded protein is CASSPSGTGGFKQFF.

This clonotype has at least ten counts. The gene calls are TRBV15 and TRBJ1-1; D is possibly TRBD1 (6 bases). Trimming left V 5 bases short and J 8 bases short, with 24 bases between. The CDR3 is made up of 16 amino acids. CDR1 and CDR2 from the germline V gene are LNHNV and YYDKDF (reference sequence). The CDR3 sequence: CATSLGPNGAGHEAFF. CDR3 bases: TGTGCCACCAGCCTCGGCCCAAACGGGGCGGGACACGAAGCTTTCTTT.

This clonotype has only a few counts. The CDR3: CASSPQAGPDTQYF. In DNA, the CDR3 is TGTGCCAGCAGCCCCCAAGCGGGGCCAGATACGCAGTATTTT. The chain links TRBV9 to TRBJ2-3, with TRBD2 identical over 7 bases. CDR1 and CDR2 (germline): SGDLS, YYNGEE. The CDR3 spans 14 residues. V was clipped by 4 bases and J by 4 bases; unmatched bases: 6.

The gene calls are TRBV27 and TRBJ2-1; TRBD2 matches at 9 bases. Germline assignment: CDR1 MNHEY and CDR2 SMNVEV (reference sequence). The CDR3 consists of 13 residues. V lost 3 bases, J lost 12 bases, and 6 bases stayed unmatched. CDR3 coding DNA: TGTGCCAGCAGTTTGGGGGGACTAGCAAGGCAGTTCTTC. This codes for CASSLGGLARQFF.

The chain uses TRBV4-3 and TRBJ2-1; D uncertain. The CDR3 totals 15 residues. V lost 0 bases and J 0 bases, leaving 6 bases between the germline ends. CDR1 is LGHNA and CDR2 is YSLEER in the germline V gene. CDR3 residues: CASSQEYGSYNEQFF. As DNA, the CDR3 is TGCGCCAGCAGCCAAGAATATGGCTCCTACAATGAGCAGTTCTTC.

The rearrangement joins TRBV28 to TRBJ2-1; D is ambiguous. This CDR3 spans 16 amino acids. CDR1 and CDR2 (germline): MDHEN, SYDVKM. V lost 5 bases and J 0 bases, leaving 14 bases between the germline ends. Here the CDR3 reads CASSLLVAYSYNEQFF. In nucleotides, the CDR3 is TGTGCCAGCAGTCTTCTGGTGGCCTACTCCTACAATGAGCAGTTCTTC.

V and J are TRBV3-1 and TRBJ2-7; D call uncertain. The germline V and J ends were trimmed by 3 bases and 6 bases, with 3 bases remaining between them. CDR1 is LGHDT, CDR2 YNNKEL, per germline (reference sequence). This CDR3 is built from 10 residues. DNA of the CDR3: TGTGCCAGCAGCCACCCCGAGCAGTACTTC. Residues: CASSHPEQYF.

The chain is built from TRBV20-1 and TRBJ2-7; 12 nucleotides line up with TRBD2. The CDR3 is 15 amino acids. V was clipped by 0 bases and J by 4 bases; unmatched bases: 4. Germline V CDR1 and CDR2: DFQATT, SNEGSKA (reference sequence). CDR3 coding DNA: TGCAGTGCTAGAGACCCACTAGCGGGGGGTTACGAGCAGTACTTC. Its protein is CSARDPLAGGYEQYF.

This clonotype came up a few times. The rearrangement joins TRBV5-1 to TRBJ2-7; D is undetermined. V dropped 0 bases and J dropped 3 bases, with 7 bases sitting between them. The V gene's germline CDR1 is SGHRS and CDR2 YFSETQ. The CDR3 has 13 amino acids. The CDR3 DNA reads as TGCGCCAGCAGCTTGGTTGTAGACTACGAGCAGTACTTC. Protein product: CASSLVVDYEQYF.

The chain has TRBV3-1 and TRBJ2-7; TRBD1 is a possible D gene (5 bases). The V gene's germline CDR1 is LGHDT and CDR2 YNNKEL (reference sequence). Trimming stripped 1 base from V and 2 bases from J, with 15 bases between. CDR3 length equals 16 residues. CDR3 DNA: TGTGCCAGCAGCCAAGCAGGGTTGGTGAATCCCTACGAGCAGTACTTC. This codes for CASSQAGLVNPYEQYF.

The chain uses TRBV12-3 or TRBV12-4 and TRBJ1-5; the D is unclear. The CDR3 is 12 residues long. Trimming cost V 6 bases and J 3 bases, with 6 bases left between them. Written as DNA, the CDR3 is TGTGCCAGCAGCCAAAACAATCAGCCCCAGCATTTT. Amino acids: CASSQNNQPQHF.

J is TRBJ2-3 and V is TRBV29-1, with D perhaps matching TRBD1 (6 bases). V shed 6 bases and J shed 2 bases, with 18 bases lying between them. This CDR3 region has 15 residues. In germline, CDR1 is SQVTM, CDR2 ANQGSEA. The CDR3 here is CSVTHTGTFTDTQYF. CDR3 DNA: TGCAGCGTGACCCATACGGGGACATTCACAGATACGCAGTATTTT.

This clonotype occurred many times. This chain links TRBV5-1 with TRBJ2-6; 8 nucleotides match TRBD2. V lost 7 bases to trimming and J lost 0 bases; unmatched junction nucleotides: 9. This CDR3 comprises 17 residues. CDR1 SGHRS and CDR2 YFSETQ come from the germline V gene. CDR3 sequence: CASWRGVSLSGANVLTF. Here the CDR3 DNA reads TGCGCCAGCTGGCGGGGGGTGTCCCTCTCTGGGGCCAACGTCCTGACTTTC.

The chain is built from TRBV2 and TRBJ2-5; the D is unclear. The V end was cut by 4 bases, the J end by 5 bases, with 17 bases between. In germline, CDR1 is SNHLY, CDR2 FYNNEI. The CDR3 loop spans 15 amino acids. The CDR3 here is CASSARSLSWETQYF. For the CDR3, the DNA is TGTGCCAGCAGTGCTCGAAGTTTATCCTGGGAGACCCAGTACTTC.

V and J are TRBV7-8 and TRBJ2-1, with TRBD2 matching over 10 bases. The CDR3 is 17 residues long. The junction had 11 bases not matched to a gene; V was cut back by 5 bases and J by 4 bases. Germline assignment: CDR1 SGHVS and CDR2 FQNEAQ. This chain's CDR3 is CASSPYALAGLYNEQFF. CDR3 in DNA: TGTGCCAGCAGCCCCTATGCACTAGCGGGGTTATACAATGAGCAGTTCTTC.

The rearrangement uses TRBV6-1 and TRBJ1-6; weak D call: TRBD1 (6 bases). V gave up 6 bases and J gave up 4 bases, with 16 bases separating them. The CDR3 loop spans 16 amino acids. Germline V gene sequence: CDR1 MNHNS, CDR2 SASEGT. The CDR3 DNA is TGTGCCAGCAGCCCGGGGGGGCAACCTTATAATTCACCCCTCCACTTT. Protein product: CASSPGGQPYNSPLHF.

This clonotype was detected a few times. This sequence joins TRBV5-6 and TRBJ1-1; D ambiguous. Between the trimmed V and J ends, which lost 0 bases and 10 bases, there was a span of 7 bases. Germline V CDR1 and CDR2: SGHDT, YYEEEE. The CDR3 covers 11 residues. CDR3 coding DNA: TGTGCCAGCAGCTTGGGGCAGGTAGCTTTCTTT. Protein sequence: CASSLGQVAFF.

This clonotype was seen a handful of times. The V and J genes are TRBV7-3 and TRBJ2-1, with 7 bases fitting TRBD1. Germline lookup yields CDR1 SGHTA and CDR2 FQGTGA. V gave up 5 bases and J gave up 6 bases; unmatched junction bases: 10. The CDR3 is 15 amino acids. The CDR3 coding sequence is TGTGCCAGCAGCCCCCCCTCAGGGACAGTCAATGAGCAGTTCTTC. This translates into CASSPPSGTVNEQFF.

The V and J genes are TRBV11-2 and TRBJ2-4, with no clear D. The V gene lost 5 bases and the J gene lost 14 bases, with 13 bases spanning the gap. There are 11 residues in the CDR3. Germline V gene lookup returns CDR1 SGHAT and CDR2 FQNNGV. The DNA of the CDR3 is TGTGCCAGCAGCCCCTCACCCGTGGAGTACTTC. This codes for CASSPSPVEYF.

The chain is built from TRBV20-1 and TRBJ2-3; the match to TRBD1 covers 8 bases. CDR1 and CDR2 (germline): DFQATT, SNEGSKA (reference sequence). V was pared by 6 bases and J by 5 bases, with 10 bases of the junction left unmatched. The CDR3 covers 14 residues. CDR3 region: CSAPDRGRGDTQYF. The DNA for the CDR3 is TGCAGTGCGCCCGACAGGGGACGGGGAGATACGCAGTATTTT.

This chain uses TRBV5-4 with TRBJ1-1, with 9 bases identical to TRBD1. This CDR3 is 12 amino acids long. Unmatched junction bases numbered 2, after V lost 4 bases and J lost 7 bases. From germline, CDR1 is SGHNT and CDR2 YYREEE (reference sequence). CDR3 residues: CASSTGGSEAFF. The CDR3 DNA follows: TGTGCCAGCAGCACAGGGGGCAGTGAAGCTTTCTTT.